These 12 T cell receptor beta chains originate from one sample sequenced in a study of identical twins. A single record per CDR3 protein comes from TCRdb applying MiXCR to the 5' RACE reads. Here the sample spans around 500,000 distinct CDR3 sequences, approximately 15% being singletons. The sample was also linked to a second study, of yellow fever vaccine responses in identical twins.

Sequences were obtained from CD4+ T cells sorted from blood. These receptors all come from a woman under 30 in good health.

This clonotype was picked up a small number of times. This is likely a read error, given that the CDR3 carries no conserved phenylalanine or tryptophan at its end. It is unclear where the CDR3 begins or ends on the DNA, so no DNA is shown, and the CDR3 is as TCRdb lists it. The rearrangement links TRBV7-8 to TRBJ2-1; TRBD2 reflects the table's D call only, with no check against the DNA. The germline gives CDR1 SGHVS, CDR2 FQNEAQ. The CDR3 comprises 13 residues, both ends counted. This chain's CDR3 is CASSLAPTRGFLV.

The chain couples TRBV6-2 or TRBV6-3 to TRBJ2-7, with D perhaps TRBD2 (7 bases). The germline V and J ends were trimmed by 6 bases and 6 bases, with 21 bases remaining between them. This CDR3 is built from 15 residues. In germline, CDR1 is MNHEY, CDR2 SVGEGT. Here the CDR3 reads CASSHSGTGGGEQYF. CDR3 DNA sequence: TGTGCCAGCAGCCACTCCGGGACGGGGGGCGGCGAGCAGTACTTC.

This clonotype occurred a few times. The chain joins TRBV5-6 to TRBJ1-2; no definite D call. The CDR3 covers 12 residues. From germline, CDR1 is SGHDT and CDR2 YYEEEE. Trimming cost V 2 bases and J 8 bases, with 10 bases left between them. DNA of the CDR3: TGTGCCAGCAGCTTAACCGGAGAGGGCTACACCTTC. Protein product: CASSLTGEGYTF. Complete variable domain (other parts from reference TRBV5-6 and TRBJ1-2): DAGVTQSPTHLIKTRGQQVTLRCSPKSGHDTVSWYQQALGQGPQFIFQYYEEEERQRGNFPDRFSGHQFPNYSSELNVNALLLGDSALYLCASSLTGEGYTFGSGTRLTVV.

This clonotype was counted many times. This chain links TRBV7-9 with TRBJ2-5, with a possible D match to TRBD1 (6 bases). This CDR3 region has 15 residues. Trimming removed 5 bases at V and 0 bases at J, with 13 bases between. Germline CDR1 is SEHNR and CDR2 is FQNEAQ (reference sequence). CDR3 amino acids: CASSQEGTNQETQYF. The DNA for the CDR3 is TGTGCCAGCAGCCAAGAGGGGACAAACCAAGAGACCCAGTACTTC.

In its sample, this clonotype was seen a few times. The chain carries TRBV11-2 and TRBJ2-1, with D unresolved. V shed 0 bases and J shed 0 bases, with 12 bases lying between them. Germline assignment: CDR1 SGHAT and CDR2 FQNNGV. This CDR3 contains 17 residues. The CDR3 reads CASSLDLRSNSYNEQFF. The CDR3 coding sequence is TGTGCCAGCAGCTTAGATTTGCGGTCCAACTCCTACAATGAGCAGTTCTTC.

This sequence joins TRBV10-3 and TRBJ1-3; unclear D gene. Deletions cut 5 bases from V and 1 base from J, with 6 bases between. CDR3 length equals 13 residues. Germline V lookup: CDR1 ENHRY, CDR2 SYGVKD. The CDR3, as DNA: TGTGCCATCAGTCAGGAGTCTGGAAACACCATATATTTT. Translation gives CAISQESGNTIYF.

The CDR3, as DNA: TGCGCCAGCAAGGAGGTTGATACGCAGTATTTT. This translates into CASKEVDTQYF. The chain is built from TRBV5-1 and TRBJ2-3; the D gene is possibly TRBD2 (5 bases). CDR3 size: 11 residues. The germline gives CDR1 SGHRS, CDR2 YFSETQ. The V end was cut by 6 bases, the J end by 6 bases, with 8 bases between. Based on the CDR3 plus reference TRBV5-1 and TRBJ2-3, the full variable domain is KAGVTQTPRYLIKTRGQQVTLSCSPISGHRSVSWYQQTPGQGLQFLFEYFSETQRNKGNFPGRFSGRQFSNSRSEMNVSTLELGDSALYLCASKEVDTQYFGPGTRLTVL.

The table lists this clonotype with a few counts. The chain has TRBV6-1 and TRBJ2-3, with 9 bases matching TRBD2. V trimming: 7 bases; J trimming: 4 bases; junction bases outside the gene matches: 6. CDR3 length: 14 residues. Germline V gene lookup returns CDR1 MNHNS and CDR2 SASEGT. The CDR3 nucleotides are TGTGCCAGCACCCGGACTAGCGCGGCAGATACGCAGTATTTT. As protein: CASTRTSAADTQYF.

This sequence joins TRBV3-1 and TRBJ2-2; perhaps TRBD2 as D (5 bases). The CDR3 sequence is 12 residues long. Germline-derived CDR1 and CDR2 are LGHDT and YNNKEL (reference sequence). Between the trimmed V and J ends, which lost 4 bases and 8 bases, there was a span of 8 bases. The CDR3 reads CASSLIAGELFF. The CDR3 DNA sequence: TGTGCCAGCAGCCTAATAGCGGGGGAGCTGTTTTTT.

The chain recombines TRBV12-3 or TRBV12-4 with TRBJ2-7, with D perhaps assigned TRBD1 or TRBD2 (5 bases each). CDR3 length equals 15 residues. The V end lost 4 bases, the J end lost 4 bases, and 17 bases lay between the germline ends. CDR3 in DNA: TGTGCCAGCAGTTCCGGGACGCGTAATATGTACGAGCAGTACTTC. Amino acids: CASSSGTRNMYEQYF.

The V gene is TRBV3-1, the J gene TRBJ2-7, with a possible D match to TRBD1 (5 bases). Trimming removed 3 bases from V and 3 bases from J, with 9 bases in between. Germline-derived CDR1 and CDR2 are LGHDT and YNNKEL (reference sequence). The CDR3 has 13 residues. Here the CDR3 reads CASSQGLDYEQYF. CDR3 DNA sequence: TGTGCCAGCAGCCAGGGGCTGGACTACGAGCAGTACTTC.

The CDR3 nucleotides are TGTGCCAGCAGCCAAGTCGGACAGGGTGGCGCTGAAGCTTTCTTT. Its protein is CASSQVGQGGAEAFF. The chain combines TRBV4-2 with TRBJ1-1; TRBD1 aligns across 8 bases. Germline V gene sequence: CDR1 LGHNA, CDR2 YNFKEQ. The CDR3 is 15 amino acids. The J segment lost 6 bases and the V segment lost 1 base, leaving 7 bases of the junction unmatched.